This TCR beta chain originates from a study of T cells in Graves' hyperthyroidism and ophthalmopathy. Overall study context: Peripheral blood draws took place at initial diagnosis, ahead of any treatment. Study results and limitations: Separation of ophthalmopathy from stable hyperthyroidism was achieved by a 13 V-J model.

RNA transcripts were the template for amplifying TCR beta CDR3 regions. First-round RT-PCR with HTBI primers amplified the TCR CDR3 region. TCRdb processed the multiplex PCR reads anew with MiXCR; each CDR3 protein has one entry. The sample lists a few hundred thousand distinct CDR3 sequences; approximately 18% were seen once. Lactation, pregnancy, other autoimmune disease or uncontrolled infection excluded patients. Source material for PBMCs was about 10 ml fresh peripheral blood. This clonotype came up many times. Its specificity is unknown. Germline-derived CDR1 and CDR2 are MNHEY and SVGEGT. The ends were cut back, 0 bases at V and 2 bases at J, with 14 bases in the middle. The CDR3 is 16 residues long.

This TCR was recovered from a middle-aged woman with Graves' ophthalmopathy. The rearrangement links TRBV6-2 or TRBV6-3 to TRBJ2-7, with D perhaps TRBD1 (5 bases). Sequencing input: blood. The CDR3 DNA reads TGTGCCAGCAGTTACTCGATATCAGGGTCCCCCTACGAGCAGTACTTC. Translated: CASSYSISGSPYEQYF.